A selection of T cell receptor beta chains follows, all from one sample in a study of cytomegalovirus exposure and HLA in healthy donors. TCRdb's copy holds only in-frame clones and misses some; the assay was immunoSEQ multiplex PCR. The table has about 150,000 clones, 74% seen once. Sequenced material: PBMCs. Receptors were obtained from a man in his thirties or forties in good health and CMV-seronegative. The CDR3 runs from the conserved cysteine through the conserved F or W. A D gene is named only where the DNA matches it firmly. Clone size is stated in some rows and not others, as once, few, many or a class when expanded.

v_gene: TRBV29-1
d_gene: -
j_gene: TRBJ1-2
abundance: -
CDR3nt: TGCAGCGTTGCAGGGCGCGATGGCTACACCTTC
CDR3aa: CSVAGRDGYTF

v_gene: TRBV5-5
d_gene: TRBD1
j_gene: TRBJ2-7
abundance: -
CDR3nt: TGTGCCAGCAGCTTGTGGGGACAGGGGGCAGGTGAGCAGTACTTC
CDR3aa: CASSLWGQGAGEQYF

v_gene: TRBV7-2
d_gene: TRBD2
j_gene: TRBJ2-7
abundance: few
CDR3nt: TGTGCCAGCAGCCTCCGCCGAGGGAGCGGGGGGACCTACGAGCAGTACTTC
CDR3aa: CASSLRRGSGGTYEQYF

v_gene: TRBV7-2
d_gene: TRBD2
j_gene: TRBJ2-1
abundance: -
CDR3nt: TGTGCCAGCAGCTTCGGGACTAGCCCCCTTGAGCAGTTCTTC
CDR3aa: CASSFGTSPLEQFF

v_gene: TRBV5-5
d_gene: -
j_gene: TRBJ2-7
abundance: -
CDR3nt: TGTGCCAGCAGCTTCGACAGGAGCTCCTACGAGCAGTACTTC
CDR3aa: CASSFDRSSYEQYF

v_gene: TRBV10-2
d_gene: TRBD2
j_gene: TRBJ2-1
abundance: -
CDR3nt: TGCGCCAGCGCGGGGGGGGGCAATGAGCAGTTCTTC
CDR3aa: CASAGGGNEQFF

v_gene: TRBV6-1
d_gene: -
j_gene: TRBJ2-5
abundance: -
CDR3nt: TGTGCCAGCAGTGTTACGGGACAAGAGACCCAGTACTTC
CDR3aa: CASSVTGQETQYF

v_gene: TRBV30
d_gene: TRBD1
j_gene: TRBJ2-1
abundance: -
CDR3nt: TGTGCCTGGAGTCGGGACAGGGGCCACCAGAGCTCCTACAATGAGCAGTTCTTC
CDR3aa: CAWSRDRGHQSSYNEQFF

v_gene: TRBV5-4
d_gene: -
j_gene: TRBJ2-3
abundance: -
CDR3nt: TGTGCCAGCAGCTCTGGAACGCGGACAGATACGCAGTATTTT
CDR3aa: CASSSGTRTDTQYF

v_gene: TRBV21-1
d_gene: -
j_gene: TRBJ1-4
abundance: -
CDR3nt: TGTGCCAGCAACAAGGGAAACCGGGACAGGGGGGGTTTT
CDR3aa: CASNKGNRDRGGF

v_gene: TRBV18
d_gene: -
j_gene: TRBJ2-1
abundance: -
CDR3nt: TGTGCCAGCTCACCAGCACGGTCATACAATGAGCAGTTCTTC
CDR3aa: CASSPARSYNEQFF

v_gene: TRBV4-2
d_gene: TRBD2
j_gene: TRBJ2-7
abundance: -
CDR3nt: TGTGCCAGCAGCCAAGTAGGGTATAGCGGGGGGGCCGGGCAGTACTTC
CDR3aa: CASSQVGYSGGAGQYF

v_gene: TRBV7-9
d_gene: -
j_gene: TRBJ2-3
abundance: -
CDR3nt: TGTTCCAGCAGCTTACTTTCAGGGGGGTCAGATACGCAGTATTTT
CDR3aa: CSSSLLSGGSDTQYF

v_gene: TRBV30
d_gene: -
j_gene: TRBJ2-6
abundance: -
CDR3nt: TGTGCCGGAAGAGGTTGGGAGTCGGGGGCCAACGTCCTGACTTTC
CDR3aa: CAGRGWESGANVLTF

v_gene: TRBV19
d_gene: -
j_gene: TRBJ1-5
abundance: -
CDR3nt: TGTGCCAGTAGTATCGGGGTAAATCAGCCCCAGCATTTT
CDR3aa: CASSIGVNQPQHF

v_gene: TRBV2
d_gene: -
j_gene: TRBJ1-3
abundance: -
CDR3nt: TGTGCCAGCAGTGTCTTGGGGGCGCGTGGAAACACCATATATTTT
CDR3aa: CASSVLGARGNTIYF

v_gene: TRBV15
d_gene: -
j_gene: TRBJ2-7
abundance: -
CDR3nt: TGTGCCACCAGCAGTATGGACTTCTACGAGCAGTACTTC
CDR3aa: CATSSMDFYEQYF

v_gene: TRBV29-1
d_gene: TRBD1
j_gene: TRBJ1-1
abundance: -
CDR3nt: TGCAGCGGGAGGGACAGGGGCACTGAAGCTTTCTTT
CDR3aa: CSGRDRGTEAFF

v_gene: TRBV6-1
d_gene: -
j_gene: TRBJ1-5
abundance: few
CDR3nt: TGTGCCAGCAGTGAAGTACAAGCGGCAGGCCTTCAGCCCCAGCATTTT
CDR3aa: CASSEVQAAGLQPQHF

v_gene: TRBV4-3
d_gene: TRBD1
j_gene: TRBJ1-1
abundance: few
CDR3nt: TGCGCCAGCAGCCAGAGGCAGGGGGCGAACACTGAAGCTTTCTTT
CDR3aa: CASSQRQGANTEAFF

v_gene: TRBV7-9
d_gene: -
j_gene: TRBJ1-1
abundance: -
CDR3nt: TGTGCCAGCAGCGGGGAGGGGGGATGGGACACTGAAGCTTTCTTT
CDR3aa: CASSGEGGWDTEAFF

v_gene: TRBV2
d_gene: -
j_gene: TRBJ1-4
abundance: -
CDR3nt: TGTGCCAGCAGTGGAGGGAGTGAAAAACTGTTTTTT
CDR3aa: CASSGGSEKLFF